This T cell receptor beta chain is drawn from a study of blood T cell repertoires in COVID-19. Looking at the study overall: Specimens from acute and convalescent COVID-19 originated in the United States, Italy and Spain. T cells, B-cell-depleted T cells, or PBMCs supplied cDNA or gDNA.

The junction had 5 bases not matched to a gene; V was cut back by 2 bases and J by 3 bases. Germline V gives CDR1 SGHTS, CDR2 YDEGEE. CDR3 length: 14 residues. Only in-frame clones appear in the TCRdb table, and some are missing; sequencing was by immunoSEQ multiplex PCR. The sample includes a few hundred thousand clones, nearly 90% seen only once; the top ten take 1.4%. Individuals aged roughly 18 to 95 years were recruited from 24 US areas. Within 2 weeks of study entry, exposed participants had contacted a PCR-confirmed or clinician-diagnosed COVID-19 case. The chain joins TRBV5-8 to TRBJ2-7; TRBD1 aligns across 7 bases. This TCR was sampled from a woman aged 18-29 years who had been exposed to COVID-19. Material for sequencing was PBMCs or T cells enriched from blood (not recorded which). For the CDR3, the DNA is TGTGCCAGCAGCTTTTCGCCAGGGGGCTACGAGCAGTACTTC. The encoded protein is CASSFSPGGYEQYF.